These T cell receptor beta chains were read from a single sample in a study of blood T cell repertoires in COVID-19. The assay was immunoSEQ multiplex PCR, and TCRdb's table has in-frame clones only and misses some. The sample includes over 130,000 clones, just under 85% of them seen just once. Sequenced input: PBMCs or T cells enriched from blood (not recorded which). The receptors were gathered from a woman between 50 and 59 years old with acute COVID-19. The CDR3 runs from the conserved cysteine through the conserved F or W. D genes are given only for firm matches. Size is omitted from some rows. Given values are once, few, many or a class for expanded clones.

v_call: TRBV29-1
clone_size: .
j_call: TRBJ1-5
d_call: .
cdr3_nt: TGCAGCGTTAGGGGCGGCCTCAATCAGCCCCAGCATTTT
cdr3_aa: CSVRGGLNQPQHF

v_call: TRBV5-6
clone_size: .
j_call: TRBJ2-5
d_call: TRBD1
cdr3_nt: TGTGCCAGCAGCTTATTCGGACAGGGGGCAGCTGAGGAGACCCAGTACTTC
cdr3_aa: CASSLFGQGAAEETQYF

v_call: TRBV27
clone_size: few
j_call: TRBJ2-7
d_call: TRBD2
cdr3_nt: TGTGCCAGCAGTTCCTATAGGACTAGCGAGCAGTACTTC
cdr3_aa: CASSSYRTSEQYF

v_call: TRBV18
clone_size: .
j_call: TRBJ2-2
d_call: .
cdr3_nt: TGTGCCAGCTCACCAGCAGGGAAGGGGAACACCGGGGAGCTGTTTTTT
cdr3_aa: CASSPAGKGNTGELFF

v_call: TRBV10-2
clone_size: .
j_call: TRBJ2-7
d_call: TRBD1
cdr3_nt: TGCGCCAGCAGTGATTCGCGTCGACAGGGGAGATTTCACGAGCAGTACTTC
cdr3_aa: CASSDSRRQGRFHEQYF

v_call: TRBV5-1
clone_size: .
j_call: TRBJ2-7
d_call: TRBD1
cdr3_nt: TGCGCCAGCAGCGGAACTGGACAGGGCTACGAGCAGTACTTC
cdr3_aa: CASSGTGQGYEQYF

v_call: TRBV19
clone_size: .
j_call: TRBJ2-2
d_call: .
cdr3_nt: TGTGCCAGTACCTCCGTGAGTACCGCGAACACCGGGGAGCTGTTTTTT
cdr3_aa: CASTSVSTANTGELFF

v_call: TRBV11-3
clone_size: .
j_call: TRBJ2-5
d_call: TRBD2
cdr3_nt: TGTGCCAGCAGCCCCGGGACTAGCGGAAAAGAGACCCAGTACTTC
cdr3_aa: CASSPGTSGKETQYF

v_call: TRBV30
clone_size: .
j_call: TRBJ1-5
d_call: TRBD1
cdr3_nt: TGTGCCTGGAGTGAACGACAGGGAGGCCAGCCCCAGCATTTT
cdr3_aa: CAWSERQGGQPQHF

v_call: TRBV12-3/TRBV12-4
clone_size: .
j_call: TRBJ2-1
d_call: TRBD1
cdr3_nt: TGTGCCAGCAGACGGACAGGAGAAGGGAGATATGTCTTC
cdr3_aa: CASRRTGEGRYVF

v_call: TRBV7-6
clone_size: once
j_call: TRBJ1-1
d_call: .
cdr3_nt: TGTGCCAGCAGCAGCGGGGGCTTTGACACTGAAGCTTTCTTT
cdr3_aa: CASSSGGFDTEAFF

v_call: TRBV30
clone_size: .
j_call: TRBJ1-5
d_call: .
cdr3_nt: TGTGCCTGGACGAAGAAAGGGGAAAACAATCAGCCCCAGCATTTT
cdr3_aa: CAWTKKGENNQPQHF

v_call: TRBV6-1
clone_size: .
j_call: TRBJ2-3
d_call: .
cdr3_nt: TGTGCCAGCAGTGACGGGGGTGGGACAGATACGCAGTATTTT
cdr3_aa: CASSDGGGTDTQYF

v_call: TRBV6-5
clone_size: .
j_call: TRBJ2-1
d_call: .
cdr3_nt: TGTGCCAGCTATCCGCAGGGGACGGGCCCGCAGTTCTTC
cdr3_aa: CASYPQGTGPQFF

v_call: TRBV7-3
clone_size: .
j_call: TRBJ1-2
d_call: .
cdr3_nt: TGTGCCAGCTCCTTGGACGGGAATTATGGCTACACCTTC
cdr3_aa: CASSLDGNYGYTF

v_call: TRBV2
clone_size: .
j_call: TRBJ1-4
d_call: TRBD1
cdr3_nt: TGTGCCAGCACTCTGGGACAGAATAATGAAAAACTGTTTTTT
cdr3_aa: CASTLGQNNEKLFF

v_call: TRBV6-4
clone_size: .
j_call: TRBJ2-1
d_call: .
cdr3_nt: TGTGCCAGCAGTGACTCGATAGACTACAATGAGCAGTTCTTC
cdr3_aa: CASSDSIDYNEQFF

v_call: TRBV5-1
clone_size: .
j_call: TRBJ2-7
d_call: TRBD2
cdr3_nt: TGCGCCAGCAGCTTGAGGGAGACTAGCGGGACCCAATCCTACGAGCAGTACTTC
cdr3_aa: CASSLRETSGTQSYEQYF

v_call: TRBV5-1
clone_size: .
j_call: TRBJ1-1
d_call: TRBD1
cdr3_nt: TGCGCCAGCAGCATCGAACCCCAGGGGGCGGAAACTGAAGCTTTCTTT
cdr3_aa: CASSIEPQGAETEAFF

v_call: TRBV18
clone_size: few
j_call: TRBJ2-7
d_call: .
cdr3_nt: TGTGCCAGCTCGACGGGACACGGCTACGAGCAGTACTTC
cdr3_aa: CASSTGHGYEQYF

v_call: TRBV30
clone_size: .
j_call: TRBJ2-3
d_call: TRBD2
cdr3_nt: TGTGCCTGGATTGTGGGTAATGCGGGAGGGACGCAGTATTTT
cdr3_aa: CAWIVGNAGGTQYF

v_call: TRBV10-3
clone_size: .
j_call: TRBJ1-1
d_call: .
cdr3_nt: TGTGCCATCAGTGACTCTGGGGGCAACACTGAAGCTTTCTTT
cdr3_aa: CAISDSGGNTEAFF

v_call: TRBV20-1
clone_size: .
j_call: TRBJ2-7
d_call: .
cdr3_nt: TGCAGTGCTAGTGCGGGGTACGAGCAGTACTTC
cdr3_aa: CSASAGYEQYF

v_call: TRBV6-5
clone_size: .
j_call: TRBJ1-2
d_call: .
cdr3_nt: TGTGCCAGCAGTCCCTCAGGGGCGAGCTATGGCTACACCTTC
cdr3_aa: CASSPSGASYGYTF

v_call: TRBV28
clone_size: .
j_call: TRBJ2-1
d_call: .
cdr3_nt: TGTGCCAGCAGCCCCTTTGGTAGCGTCCAAGATGAGCAGTTCTTC
cdr3_aa: CASSPFGSVQDEQFF

v_call: TRBV5-8
clone_size: .
j_call: TRBJ2-3
d_call: TRBD2
cdr3_nt: TGTGCCAGCAGCTTGGAATCACTAGCGGGAGGGGGTACGCAGTATTTT
cdr3_aa: CASSLESLAGGGTQYF

v_call: TRBV6-5
clone_size: .
j_call: TRBJ2-1
d_call: TRBD2
cdr3_nt: TGTGCCAGCAGTCGACTAGCGGAGGGATCCAATGAGCAGTTCTTC
cdr3_aa: CASSRLAEGSNEQFF

v_call: TRBV7-2
clone_size: .
j_call: TRBJ2-7
d_call: .
cdr3_nt: TGTGCCAGCAGCTTAGGCCAACAATACGAGCAGTACTTC
cdr3_aa: CASSLGQQYEQYF

v_call: TRBV10-1
clone_size: few
j_call: TRBJ2-1
d_call: TRBD2
cdr3_nt: TGCGCCAGCAGCTTAGCGGGAGCGGACTACAATGAGCAGTTCTTC
cdr3_aa: CASSLAGADYNEQFF

v_call: TRBV27
clone_size: once
j_call: TRBJ1-2
d_call: .
cdr3_nt: TGTGCCAGCAGTTTAAGTTACAGTACCTATGGCTACACCTTC
cdr3_aa: CASSLSYSTYGYTF

v_call: TRBV11-3
clone_size: .
j_call: TRBJ1-4
d_call: .
cdr3_nt: TGTGCCAGCAGCCAGTCCATTAATGAAAAACTGTTTTTT
cdr3_aa: CASSQSINEKLFF

v_call: TRBV19
clone_size: .
j_call: TRBJ2-7
d_call: TRBD1
cdr3_nt: TGTGCCAGTTCCCCAGGGGGTACGTACGAGCAGTACTTC
cdr3_aa: CASSPGGTYEQYF

v_call: TRBV12-3/TRBV12-4
clone_size: .
j_call: TRBJ1-1
d_call: TRBD1
cdr3_nt: TGTGCCAGTAGTCAGGGGGCGGAGGGGTATCCTTTCTTT
cdr3_aa: CASSQGAEGYPFF

v_call: TRBV5-1
clone_size: .
j_call: TRBJ1-1
d_call: .
cdr3_nt: TGCGCCAGCAGCCCAGGACAAAACACTGAAGCTTTCTTT
cdr3_aa: CASSPGQNTEAFF

v_call: TRBV27
clone_size: few
j_call: TRBJ2-7
d_call: TRBD1
cdr3_nt: TGTGCCAGCAGTTCGAACCGGGACAGGGCACCCGAGCAGTACTTC
cdr3_aa: CASSSNRDRAPEQYF

v_call: TRBV11-2
clone_size: .
j_call: TRBJ2-7
d_call: .
cdr3_nt: TGTGCCAGCAGCTTAGGGGTAAGCGGCGAGCAGTACTTC
cdr3_aa: CASSLGVSGEQYF

v_call: TRBV6-2/TRBV6-3
clone_size: .
j_call: TRBJ2-5
d_call: .
cdr3_nt: TGTGCCAGCAGTTACTACCCGGGGATTTCCGACGGGGAGACCCAGTACTTC
cdr3_aa: CASSYYPGISDGETQYF

v_call: TRBV13
clone_size: .
j_call: TRBJ2-1
d_call: TRBD2
cdr3_nt: TGTGCCAGCGGTCTCCGGCGGGAGGGTAATGAGCAGTTCTTC
cdr3_aa: CASGLRREGNEQFF

v_call: TRBV19
clone_size: .
j_call: TRBJ2-7
d_call: TRBD2
cdr3_nt: TGTGCCAGTAGTATAGATCCACTAGCGGGAGTTTACGAGCAGTACTTC
cdr3_aa: CASSIDPLAGVYEQYF

v_call: TRBV6-5
clone_size: .
j_call: TRBJ1-5
d_call: TRBD1
cdr3_nt: TGTGCCAGCAGCCGGGACAGGGGCAATCAGCCCCAGCATTTT
cdr3_aa: CASSRDRGNQPQHF

v_call: TRBV6-1
clone_size: .
j_call: TRBJ2-3
d_call: .
cdr3_nt: TGTGCCAGCAGTGAATCTGGTGGTGGAGGGCCGGGCACAGATACGCAGTATTTT
cdr3_aa: CASSESGGGGPGTDTQYF

v_call: TRBV5-5
clone_size: .
j_call: TRBJ2-5
d_call: .
cdr3_nt: TGTGCCAGCAGCCCACGAGACACAGTGGTGTGGACCCAGTACTTC
cdr3_aa: CASSPRDTVVWTQYF

v_call: TRBV19
clone_size: .
j_call: TRBJ2-1
d_call: TRBD2
cdr3_nt: TGTGCCAGTAGTATCCCTAGCGGGAGCCGCGATGAGCAGTTCTTC
cdr3_aa: CASSIPSGSRDEQFF

v_call: TRBV3-1/TRBV3-2
clone_size: .
j_call: TRBJ2-2
d_call: .
cdr3_nt: TGTGCCAGCAGCCCCGGTCAGGGATCTTCCGGGGAGCTGTTTTTT
cdr3_aa: CASSPGQGSSGELFF

v_call: TRBV27
clone_size: .
j_call: TRBJ2-3
d_call: TRBD1
cdr3_nt: TGTGCCAGCAGTCGGAGCAGGGGGCACACAGATACGCAGTATTTT
cdr3_aa: CASSRSRGHTDTQYF

v_call: TRBV19
clone_size: .
j_call: TRBJ1-2
d_call: .
cdr3_nt: TGTGCCAGTAGTAATACGGCCGGCGGGTATGGCTACACCTTC
cdr3_aa: CASSNTAGGYGYTF

v_call: TRBV30
clone_size: many
j_call: TRBJ2-7
d_call: TRBD2
cdr3_nt: TGTGCCTGGAGTGGCTTTCTAGCGGGAACCTACGAGCAGTACTTC
cdr3_aa: CAWSGFLAGTYEQYF

v_call: TRBV4-2
clone_size: .
j_call: TRBJ2-1
d_call: .
cdr3_nt: TGTGCCAGCAGCCAAGCCCGTGGAGCGGACTCCTACAATGAGCAGTTCTTC
cdr3_aa: CASSQARGADSYNEQFF